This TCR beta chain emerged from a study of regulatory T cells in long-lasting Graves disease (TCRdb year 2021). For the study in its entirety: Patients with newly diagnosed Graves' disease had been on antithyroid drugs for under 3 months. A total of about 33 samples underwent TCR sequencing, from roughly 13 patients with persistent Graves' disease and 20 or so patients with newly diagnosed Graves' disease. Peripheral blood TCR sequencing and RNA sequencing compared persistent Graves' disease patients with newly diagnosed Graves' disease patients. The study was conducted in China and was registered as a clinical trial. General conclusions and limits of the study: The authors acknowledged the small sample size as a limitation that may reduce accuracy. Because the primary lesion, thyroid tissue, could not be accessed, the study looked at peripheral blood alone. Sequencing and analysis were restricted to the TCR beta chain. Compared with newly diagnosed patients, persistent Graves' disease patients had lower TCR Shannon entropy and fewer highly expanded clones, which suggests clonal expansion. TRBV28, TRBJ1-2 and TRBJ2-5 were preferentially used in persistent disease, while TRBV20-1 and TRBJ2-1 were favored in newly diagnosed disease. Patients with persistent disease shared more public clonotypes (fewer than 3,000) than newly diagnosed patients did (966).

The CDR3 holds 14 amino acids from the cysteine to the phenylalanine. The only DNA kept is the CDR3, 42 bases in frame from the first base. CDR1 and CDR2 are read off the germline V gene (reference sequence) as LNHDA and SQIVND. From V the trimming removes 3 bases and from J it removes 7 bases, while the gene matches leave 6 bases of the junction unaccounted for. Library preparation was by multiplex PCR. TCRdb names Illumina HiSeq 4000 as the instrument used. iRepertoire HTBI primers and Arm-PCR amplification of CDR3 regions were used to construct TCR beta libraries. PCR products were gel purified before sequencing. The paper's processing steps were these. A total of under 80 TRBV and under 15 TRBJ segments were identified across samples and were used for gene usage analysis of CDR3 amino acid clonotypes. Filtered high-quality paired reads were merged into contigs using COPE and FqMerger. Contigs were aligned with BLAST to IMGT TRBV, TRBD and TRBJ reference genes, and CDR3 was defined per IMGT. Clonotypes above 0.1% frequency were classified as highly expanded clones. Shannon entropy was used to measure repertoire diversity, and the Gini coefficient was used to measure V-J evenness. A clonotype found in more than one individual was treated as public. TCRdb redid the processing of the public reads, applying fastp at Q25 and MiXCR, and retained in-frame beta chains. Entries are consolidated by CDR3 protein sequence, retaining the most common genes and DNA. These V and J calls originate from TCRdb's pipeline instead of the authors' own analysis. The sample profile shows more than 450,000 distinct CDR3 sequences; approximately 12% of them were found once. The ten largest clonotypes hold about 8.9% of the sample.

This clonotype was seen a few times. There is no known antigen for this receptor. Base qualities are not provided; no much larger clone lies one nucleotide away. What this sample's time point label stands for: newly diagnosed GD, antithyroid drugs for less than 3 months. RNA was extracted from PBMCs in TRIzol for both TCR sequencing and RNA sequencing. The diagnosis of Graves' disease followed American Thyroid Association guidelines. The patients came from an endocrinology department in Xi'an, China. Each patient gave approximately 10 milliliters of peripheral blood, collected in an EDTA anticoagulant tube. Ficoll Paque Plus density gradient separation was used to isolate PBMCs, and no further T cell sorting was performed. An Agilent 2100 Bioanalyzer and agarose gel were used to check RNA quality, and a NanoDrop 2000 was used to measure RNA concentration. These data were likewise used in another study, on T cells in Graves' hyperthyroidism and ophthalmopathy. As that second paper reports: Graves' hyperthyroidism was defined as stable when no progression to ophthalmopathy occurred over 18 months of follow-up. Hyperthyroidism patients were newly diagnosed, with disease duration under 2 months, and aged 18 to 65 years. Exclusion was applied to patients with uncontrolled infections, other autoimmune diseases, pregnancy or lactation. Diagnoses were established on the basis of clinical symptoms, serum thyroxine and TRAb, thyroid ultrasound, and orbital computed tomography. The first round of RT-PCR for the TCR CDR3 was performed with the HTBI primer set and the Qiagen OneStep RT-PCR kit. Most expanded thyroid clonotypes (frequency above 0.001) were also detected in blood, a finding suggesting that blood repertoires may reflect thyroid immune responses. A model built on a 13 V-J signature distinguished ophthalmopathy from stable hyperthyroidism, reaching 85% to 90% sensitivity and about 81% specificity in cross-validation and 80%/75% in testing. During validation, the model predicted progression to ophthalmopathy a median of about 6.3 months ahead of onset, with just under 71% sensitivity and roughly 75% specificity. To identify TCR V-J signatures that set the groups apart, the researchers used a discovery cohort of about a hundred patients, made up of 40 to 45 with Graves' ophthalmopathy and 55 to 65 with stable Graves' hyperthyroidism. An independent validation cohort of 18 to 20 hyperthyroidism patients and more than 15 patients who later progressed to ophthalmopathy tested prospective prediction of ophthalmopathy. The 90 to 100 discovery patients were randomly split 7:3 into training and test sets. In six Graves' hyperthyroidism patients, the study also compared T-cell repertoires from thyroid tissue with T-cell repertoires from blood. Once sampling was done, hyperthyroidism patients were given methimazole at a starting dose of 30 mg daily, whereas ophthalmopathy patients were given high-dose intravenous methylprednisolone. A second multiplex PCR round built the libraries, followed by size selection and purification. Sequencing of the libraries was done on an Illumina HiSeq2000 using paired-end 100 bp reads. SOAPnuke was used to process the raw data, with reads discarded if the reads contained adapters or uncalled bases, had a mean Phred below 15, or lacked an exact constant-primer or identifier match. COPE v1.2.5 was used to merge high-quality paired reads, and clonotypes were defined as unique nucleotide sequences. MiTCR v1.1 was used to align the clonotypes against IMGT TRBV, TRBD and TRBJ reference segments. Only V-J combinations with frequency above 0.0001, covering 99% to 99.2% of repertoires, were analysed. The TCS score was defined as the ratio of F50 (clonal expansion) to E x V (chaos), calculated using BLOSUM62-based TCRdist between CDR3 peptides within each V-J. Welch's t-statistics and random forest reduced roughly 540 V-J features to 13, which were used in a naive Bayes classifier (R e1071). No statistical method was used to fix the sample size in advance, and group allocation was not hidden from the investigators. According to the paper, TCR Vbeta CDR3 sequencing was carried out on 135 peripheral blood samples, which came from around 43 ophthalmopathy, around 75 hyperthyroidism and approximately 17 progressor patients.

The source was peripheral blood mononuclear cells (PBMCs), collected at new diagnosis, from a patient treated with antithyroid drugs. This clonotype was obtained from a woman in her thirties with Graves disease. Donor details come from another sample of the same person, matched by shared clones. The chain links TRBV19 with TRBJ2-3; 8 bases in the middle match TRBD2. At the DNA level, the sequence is TGTGCCAGTAGTATCGGGACTAGACGGTATACGCAGTATTTT. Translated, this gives CASSIGTRRYTQYF. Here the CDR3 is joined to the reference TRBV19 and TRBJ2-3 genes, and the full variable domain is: DGGITQSPKYLFRKEGQNVTLSCEQNLNHDAMYWYRQDPGQGLRLIYYSQIVNDFQKGDIAEGYSVSREKKESFPLTVTSAQKNPTAFYLCASSIGTRRYTQYFGPGTRLTVL.